The 21 T cell receptor beta chains presented below share a single source sample, sequenced in a study of breast tumors, draining lymph nodes, adjacent tissues. TCRdb reprocessed the multiplex PCR reads via MiXCR and lists one record per CDR3 protein. The repertoire holds some 150,000 distinct CDR3 sequences, with around 20% as singletons. Breast cancer patients provided tissue from their axillary draining lymph nodes. The sample was axillary lymph node tissue. These receptors all stem from a female donor with breast cancer. Some clones in this sample may be carry-over from other donors' samples.

This clonotype was seen at least ten times. The chain links TRBV30 to TRBJ2-7, with D perhaps matching TRBD2 (5 bases). V was shortened by 4 bases and J by 3 bases, with 16 bases between the two germline ends. Germline V gene data show CDR1 as GTSNPN and CDR2 as SVGIG (reference sequence). The CDR3 covers 14 residues. The CDR3, as DNA: TGTGCCTGGAACGGACTGGGGATTGGCTACGAGCAGTACTTC. Its translation: CAWNGLGIGYEQYF.

The V gene is TRBV29-1, the J gene TRBJ2-7, with D possibly matching TRBD1 (6 bases). The V gene lost 6 bases and the J gene lost 1 base, with 22 bases spanning the gap. This CDR3 comprises 16 residues. Germline V CDR1 and CDR2: SQVTM, ANQGSEA. CDR3 in DNA: TGCAGCGTCGGGACCAGGCTGGGACACACGTCCTACGAGCAGTACTTC. Its translation is CSVGTRLGHTSYEQYF.

In its sample, this clonotype was seen many times. V is TRBV11-2 and J is TRBJ2-1; D remains unclear. CDR3 length: 11 residues. Between the trimmed V and J ends, which lost 5 bases and 10 bases, there was a span of 9 bases. Germline assignment: CDR1 SGHAT and CDR2 FQNNGV. The DNA of the CDR3 is TGTGCCAGCAGCGTGACCACAGAGCAGTTCTTC. It yields the protein CASSVTTEQFF.

In its sample, this clonotype was seen many times. V usage is TRBV24-1 and J usage is TRBJ2-1, with D perhaps TRBD1 or TRBD2 (6 bases each). Trimming took 9 bases from V and 2 from J, leaving 16 bases between them. Germline CDR1 and CDR2: KGHDR and SFDVKD. CDR3 length equals 15 residues. DNA for the CDR3: TGTGCCACCGCATCAGGGGACTTCCCCTACAATGAGCAGTTCTTC. Its translation is CATASGDFPYNEQFF.

This clonotype was detected a few times. The chain has TRBV30 and TRBJ2-5, with D maybe TRBD2 (6 bases). V was clipped by 2 bases and J by 0 bases, with 13 bases between them. The germline gives CDR1 GTSNPN, CDR2 SVGIG (reference sequence). This CDR3 contains 15 residues. The chain's CDR3 is CAWSPGRTDQETQYF. The CDR3 nucleotides are TGTGCCTGGAGTCCAGGGAGGACGGACCAAGAGACCCAGTACTTC.

As regards this clonotype: A much larger clone differs by one base, so this may be a read error. CDR3 nucleotides: TGTGCCAGCAGCGGCCGGGATTCCTACGAGCGGTACTTC. The encoded protein is CASSGRDSYERYF. The chain joins TRBV9 to TRBJ2-7; perhaps TRBD2 as D (5 bases). Germline CDR1 reads SGDLS; CDR2 reads YYNGEE. The CDR3 has 13 residues.

This clonotype was seen at least ten times. The rearrangement uses TRBV27 and TRBJ2-5; D is perhaps TRBD2 (5 bases). V shed 3 bases and J shed 5 bases, with 13 bases lying between them. CDR1 is MNHEY, CDR2 SMNVEV, per germline (reference sequence). The CDR3 consists of 14 residues. CDR3 nucleotides: TGTGCCAGCAGTTTCGACTATTCCCGGGAGACCCAGTACTTC. This translates into CASSFDYSRETQYF.

As to this clonotype: Possible read error: a much larger clone is one base away. This chain links TRBV28 with TRBJ2-7; 9 nucleotides align to TRBD2. V shed 2 bases, J shed 4 bases, and the junction held 18 bases outside the gene matches. CDR3 length equals 19 residues. Germline CDR1 MDHEN, CDR2 SYDVKM. This CDR3 is CASSLPRLTSGSAGYEQYF. The DNA for the CDR3 is TGTGCCAGCAGTTTACCGAGACTCACTAGCGGGTCGGCCGGGTACGAGCAGTACTTC.

This clonotype was observed a handful of times. The rearrangement joins TRBV28 to TRBJ2-5, with no clear D. Trimming pared 3 bases from V and 2 bases from J, leaving 4 bases between. The CDR3 consists of 12 residues. Germline V gene sequence: CDR1 MDHEN, CDR2 SYDVKM. DNA of the CDR3: TGTGCCAGCAGTTTGGAACAAGAGACCCAGTACTTC. Translation gives CASSLEQETQYF.

This clonotype showed up many times. J is TRBJ1-3 and V is TRBV5-4; D remains unclear. Germline loops: CDR1 SGHNT, CDR2 YYREEE (reference sequence). The V gene lost 1 base and the J gene lost 1 base, with 3 bases spanning the gap. CDR3 length: 13 residues. The DNA of the CDR3 is TGTGCCAGCAGCTTGTTATCTGGAAACACCATATATTTT. It codes for CASSLLSGNTIYF.

This clonotype was found many times. This chain uses TRBV20-1 with TRBJ2-5; D may be TRBD2 (6 bases). Trimming shortened V by 5 bases and J by 9 bases, and 25 bases separated the two germline ends. Germline assignment: CDR1 DFQATT and CDR2 SNEGSKA (reference sequence). The CDR3 spans 15 residues. The CDR3 DNA follows: TGCAGTGCTCCCCTCAAAAGGGGAGGAGGAGCGGCCCAGTACTTC. Protein sequence: CSAPLKRGGGAAQYF.

With regard to this clonotype: Here the CDR3 omits its conserved ending phenylalanine or tryptophan, so a read error is the likely source. This chain connects TRBV6-2 or TRBV6-3 to TRBJ2-1, with D unclear. Trimming removed 0 bases at V and 9 bases at J, with 6 bases between. This CDR3 region has 12 residues. The germline CDR1 and CDR2 sequences are MNHEY and SVGEGT. In DNA form, the CDR3 reads TGTGCCAGCAGTTACTCGACTCGTGAGCAGTTCTCC. This encodes CASSYSTREQFS.

Ten or more counts support this clonotype. The chain is built from TRBV5-6 and TRBJ2-7; D is tentatively TRBD1 or TRBD2 (6 bases each). This CDR3 has 14 residues. V lost 4 bases, J lost 4 bases, and 15 bases lay in between. Germline values: CDR1 SGHDT, CDR2 YYEEEE. The CDR3 DNA is TGTGCCAGCAGCCCCCGTCCGGGGGCGTACGAGCAGTACTTC. Its protein is CASSPRPGAYEQYF.

This clonotype was counted many times. The chain employs TRBV9 and TRBJ2-5; D may correspond to TRBD1 or TRBD2 (5 bases each). The germline V gene encodes CDR1 SGDLS and CDR2 YYNGEE. The CDR3 is 13 amino acids. V dropped 0 bases and J dropped 4 bases, with 7 bases sitting between them. CDR3 loop: CASSVEGRETQYF. The CDR3 DNA reads as TGTGCCAGCAGCGTAGAGGGGAGAGAGACCCAGTACTTC.

The V and J genes are TRBV7-6 and TRBJ1-3, with D uncertain. CDR1 and CDR2 from the germline V gene are SGHVS and FNYEAQ. CDR3 length: 15 residues. The V end was cut by 5 bases, the J end by 0 bases, with 11 bases between. CDR3 sequence: CASSVGQSSGNTIYF. The CDR3 DNA is TGTGCCAGCAGCGTTGGCCAGAGCTCTGGAAACACCATATATTTT. The full variable domain, its missing parts supplied by reference TRBV7-6 and TRBJ1-3, is GAGVSQSPRYKVTKRGQDVALRCDPISGHVSLYWYRQALGQGPEFLTYFNYEAQQDKSGLPNDRFSAERPEGSISTLTIQRTEQRDSAMYRCASSVGQSSGNTIYFGEGSWLTVV.

In this sample, this clonotype turned up many times. This chain connects TRBV6-1 to TRBJ1-2; TRBD1 aligns across 7 bases. The CDR3 is made up of 15 amino acids. Germline V CDR1 and CDR2: MNHNS, SASEGT. The trim removed 1 base at V and 3 bases at J, leaving 5 bases unmatched. Written as DNA, the CDR3 is TGTGCCAGCAGTGAAGTTGAACAGGGGTACTATGGCTACACCTTC. Translation gives CASSEVEQGYYGYTF.

This clonotype was detected many times. The CDR3 DNA follows: TGTGCCAGCAGTTTATTATCTAGCTTCTACGAGCAGTACTTC. Its protein is CASSLLSSFYEQYF. The chain is built from TRBV28 and TRBJ2-7; D possibly corresponds to TRBD2 (5 bases). V was trimmed by 1 base and J by 3 bases, leaving 10 bases between them. Per the germline V gene, CDR1 is MDHEN and CDR2 is SYDVKM. This CDR3 is built from 14 residues.

This clonotype was detected only a few times. The V call is TRBV27, the J call TRBJ2-1; D assignment may be TRBD1 or TRBD2 (6 bases each). With 8 bases removed from V and 1 base from J, the gap between germline ends came to 9 bases. CDR1 is MNHEY, CDR2 SMNVEV, per germline (reference sequence). The CDR3 spans 13 residues. Here the CDR3 reads CASRGTSYNEQFF. The CDR3 bases are TGTGCCAGCCGGGGGACATCCTACAATGAGCAGTTCTTC.

This clonotype has at least ten counts. This rearrangement joins TRBV20-1 to TRBJ1-5; D ambiguous. The CDR3 has 13 amino acids. CDR1 is DFQATT and CDR2 is SNEGSKA in the germline V gene (reference sequence). Trimming pared 2 bases from V and 9 bases from J, leaving 14 bases between. The CDR3 reads CSARQTEAGPQHF. CDR3 DNA sequence: TGCAGTGCTAGACAGACCGAAGCTGGGCCCCAGCATTTT.

The chain couples TRBV20-1 to TRBJ2-3, with TRBD2 as a possible D gene (6 bases). The CDR3 runs to 13 residues. Germline CDR1 reads DFQATT; CDR2 reads SNEGSKA (reference sequence). This chain's CDR3 is CSLLGGSTDTQYF. The CDR3 coding sequence is TGCAGCCTCCTGGGGGGATCCACAGATACGCAGTATTTT.

In its sample, this clonotype was seen many times. The V and J genes are TRBV19 and TRBJ2-7, with 8 bases identical to TRBD1. The CDR3 has 13 amino acids. V lost 6 bases and J lost 3; bases outside the gene matches: 4. The germline V gene has CDR1 LNHDA and CDR2 SQIVND (reference sequence). CDR3 nucleotides: TGTGCCAGTAGCCCGGGACAGGTCTACGAGCAGTACTTC. Its protein is CASSPGQVYEQYF.